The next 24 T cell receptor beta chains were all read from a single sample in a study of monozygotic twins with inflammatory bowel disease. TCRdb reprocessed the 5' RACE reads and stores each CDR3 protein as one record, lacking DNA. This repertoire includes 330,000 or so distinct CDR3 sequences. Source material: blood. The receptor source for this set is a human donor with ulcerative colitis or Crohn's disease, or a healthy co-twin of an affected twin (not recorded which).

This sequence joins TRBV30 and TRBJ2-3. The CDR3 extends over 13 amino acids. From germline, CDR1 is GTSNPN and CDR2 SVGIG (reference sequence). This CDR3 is CAWSASWSILRYF.

CDR3 sequence reads: CASSPGLAAHTDTQYF. V gene TRBV5-1 combines with J gene TRBJ2-3; TCRdb designates TRBD2, a call that cannot be tested without DNA. Germline-derived CDR1 and CDR2 are SGHRS and YFSETQ. The CDR3 length is 16 residues.

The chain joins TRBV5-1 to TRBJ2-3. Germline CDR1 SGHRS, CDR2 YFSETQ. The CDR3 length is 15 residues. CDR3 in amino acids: CASSSGSRSTDTQYF.

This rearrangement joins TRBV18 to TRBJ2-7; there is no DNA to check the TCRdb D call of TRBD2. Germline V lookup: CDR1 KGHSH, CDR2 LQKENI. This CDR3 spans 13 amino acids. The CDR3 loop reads CASSPSGSSEQYF.

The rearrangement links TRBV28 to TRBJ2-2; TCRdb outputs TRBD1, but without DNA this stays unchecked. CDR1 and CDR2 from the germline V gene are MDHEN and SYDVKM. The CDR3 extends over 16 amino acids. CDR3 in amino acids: CASSSPPGGAAGELFF.

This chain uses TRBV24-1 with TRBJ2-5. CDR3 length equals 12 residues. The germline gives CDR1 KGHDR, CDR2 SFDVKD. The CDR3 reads CATSDYWETQYF.

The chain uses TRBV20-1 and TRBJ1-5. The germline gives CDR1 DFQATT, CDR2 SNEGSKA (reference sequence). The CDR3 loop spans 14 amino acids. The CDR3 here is CSAPPAGFNQPQHF.

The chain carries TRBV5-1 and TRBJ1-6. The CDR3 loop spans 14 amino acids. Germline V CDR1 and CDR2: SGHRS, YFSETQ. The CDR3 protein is CASSSVTNNSPLHF.

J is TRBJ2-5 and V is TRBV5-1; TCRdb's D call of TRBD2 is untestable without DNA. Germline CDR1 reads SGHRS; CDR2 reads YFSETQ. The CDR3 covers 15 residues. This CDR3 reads CASSLGTPPRETQYF.

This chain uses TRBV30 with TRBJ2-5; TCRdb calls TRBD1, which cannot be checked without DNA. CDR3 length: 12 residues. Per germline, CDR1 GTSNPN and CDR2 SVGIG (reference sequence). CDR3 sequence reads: CAWTGGGETQYF. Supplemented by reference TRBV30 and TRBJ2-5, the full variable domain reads SQTIHQWPATLVQPVGSPLSLECTVEGTSNPNLYWYRQAAGRGLQLLFYSVGIGQISSEVPQNLSASRPQDRQFILSSKKLLLSDSGFYLCAWTGGGETQYFGPGTRLLVL.

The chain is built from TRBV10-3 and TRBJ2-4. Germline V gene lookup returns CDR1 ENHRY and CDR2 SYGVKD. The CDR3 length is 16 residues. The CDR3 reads CAISESGGLAKNIQYF.

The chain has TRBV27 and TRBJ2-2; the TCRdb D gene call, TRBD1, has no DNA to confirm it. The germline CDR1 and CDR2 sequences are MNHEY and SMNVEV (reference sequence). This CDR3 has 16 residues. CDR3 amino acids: CASSSTSPTGPGELFF.

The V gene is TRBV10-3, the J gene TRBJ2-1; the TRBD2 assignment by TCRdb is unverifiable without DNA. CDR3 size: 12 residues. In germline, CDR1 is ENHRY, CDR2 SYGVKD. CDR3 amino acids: CAIRGGVNEQFF.

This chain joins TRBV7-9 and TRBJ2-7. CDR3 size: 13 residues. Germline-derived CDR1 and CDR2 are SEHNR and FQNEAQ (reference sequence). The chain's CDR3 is CASSFAQTYEQYF. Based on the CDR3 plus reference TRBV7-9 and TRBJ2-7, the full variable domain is DTGVSQNPRHKITKRGQNVTFRCDPISEHNRLYWYRQTLGQGPEFLTYFQNEAQLEKSRLLSDRFSAERPKGSFSTLEIQRTEQGDSAMYLCASSFAQTYEQYFGPGTRLTVT.

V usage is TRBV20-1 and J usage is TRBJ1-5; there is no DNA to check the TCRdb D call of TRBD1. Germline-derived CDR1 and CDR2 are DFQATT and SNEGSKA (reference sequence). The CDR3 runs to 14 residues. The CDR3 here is CSAPTTGPDQPQHF.

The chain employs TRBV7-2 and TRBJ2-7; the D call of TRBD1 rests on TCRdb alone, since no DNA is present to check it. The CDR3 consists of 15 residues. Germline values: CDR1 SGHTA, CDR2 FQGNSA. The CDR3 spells CASSSSGFSSYEQYF.

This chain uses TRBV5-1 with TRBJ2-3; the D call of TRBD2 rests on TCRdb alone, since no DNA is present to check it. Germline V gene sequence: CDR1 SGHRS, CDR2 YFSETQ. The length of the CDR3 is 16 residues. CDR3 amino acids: CASSLGGASHTDTQYF.

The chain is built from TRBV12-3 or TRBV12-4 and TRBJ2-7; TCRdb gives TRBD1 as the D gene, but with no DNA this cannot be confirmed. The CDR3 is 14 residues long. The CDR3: CASGQHWESYEQYF.

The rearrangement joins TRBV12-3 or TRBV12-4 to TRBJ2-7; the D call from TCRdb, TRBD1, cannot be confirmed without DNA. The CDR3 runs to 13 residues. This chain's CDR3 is CASSLPGGGEQYF.

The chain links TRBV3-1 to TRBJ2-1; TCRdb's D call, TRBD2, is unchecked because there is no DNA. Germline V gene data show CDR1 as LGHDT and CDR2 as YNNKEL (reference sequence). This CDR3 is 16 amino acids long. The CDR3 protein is CASSQDPLAGYNEQFF.

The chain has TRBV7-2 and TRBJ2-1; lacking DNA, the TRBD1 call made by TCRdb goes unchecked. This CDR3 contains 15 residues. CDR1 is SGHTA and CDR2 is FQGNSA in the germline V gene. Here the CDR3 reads CASSIERGTYNEQFF.

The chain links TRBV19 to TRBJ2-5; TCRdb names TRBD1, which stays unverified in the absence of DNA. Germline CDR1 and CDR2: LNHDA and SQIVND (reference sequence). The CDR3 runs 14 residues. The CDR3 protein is CASGLGVGGETQYF.

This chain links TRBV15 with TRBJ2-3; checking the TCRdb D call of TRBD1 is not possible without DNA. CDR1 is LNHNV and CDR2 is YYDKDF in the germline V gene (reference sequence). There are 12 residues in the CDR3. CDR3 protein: CATSRPRDTQYF.

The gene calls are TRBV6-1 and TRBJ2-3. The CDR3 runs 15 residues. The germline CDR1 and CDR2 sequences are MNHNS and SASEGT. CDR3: CASSEEPASTDTQYF.